The T cell receptor beta chain described here comes from a study of CXCR3-negative and CXCR3-positive naive CD8 T cells. Study observations and caveats: Researchers report that CXCR3-positive naive cells carry more hydrophobic TRB CDR3s than CXCR3-negative naive cells.

CDR1 and CDR2 (germline): SGHVS, FNYEAQ. The CDR3 length is 14 residues. Details on this clonotype: Its antigen is still unknown.

Carrying UMI labels, the TRB cDNA libraries were prepared through 5' RACE. TCRdb re-called the 5' RACE reads and catalogs CDR3 proteins one per entry, DNA excluded. The sample data list about 130,000 distinct CDR3 sequences. This receptor was taken from a human donor in good health. Some clones in this sample may be carry-over from other donors' samples. This chain connects TRBV7-6 to TRBJ1-5; TCRdb calls TRBD1, which cannot be checked without DNA. The source material was naive CXCR3- CD8+ T cells from blood. As for subset: CD45RO-CCR7+CD27+CD95- naive CD8+ T cells lacking CXCR3 (TNR3-). The CDR3 loop is CASSIQGWNQPQHF.